The clone carrying this T cell receptor (beta chain) was recorded a few times. No antigen is known for it. The data were taken from a study of T-cell memory formation after mild COVID-19. On the study more broadly: Largely donor-specific TCR clusters were found.

One entry per CDR3 protein, called by TCRdb with MiXCR from the 5' RACE reads. The top ten hold roughly 8.7% of the sample, which has around 420,000 distinct CDR3 sequences, 20% to 30% seen once. Study outcomes and limitations: Still unconfirmed is whether the second-wave clones peaking on day 37 recognized SARS-CoV-2. Among CD4+ contracting clones, most were CM and EM, and CD8+ ones EMRA.

The specimen sequenced was PBMCs or a T cell subset sorted from them (not recorded which). This TCR came from an adult woman who had mild COVID-19 (a few samples of this study predate the infection). Cell type and time point are not known.

This CDR3 reads CAWSVTITTDTQYF. The CDR3 DNA sequence: TGTGCCTGGAGTGTTACCATTACCACAGATACGCAGTATTTT. The chain uses TRBV30 and TRBJ2-3; D is unresolved. Germline CDR1 GTSNPN, CDR2 SVGIG (reference sequence). V was shortened by 0 bases and J by 2 bases, with 9 bases between the two germline ends. The CDR3 is 14 residues long.